This T cell receptor (beta chain) was documented in a study of blood T cell repertoires in COVID-19. Background on the study: T cells, B-cell-depleted T cells, or PBMCs provided the cDNA or gDNA that served as material.

Germline trimming cut 0 bases from V and 2 bases from J; bases unmatched to any gene: 9. Germline values: CDR1 LGHNA, CDR2 YNFKEQ. The CDR3 contains 19 residues. This clone was recorded only once. Assay: immunoSEQ multiplex PCR; the TCRdb copy retains only in-frame clones and omits some. The data hold about 60,000 clones, with 75% to 90% observed a single time. The V call is TRBV4-2, the J call TRBJ2-6; 8 nucleotides line up with TRBD1. The material sequenced was peripheral blood. This clonotype was sampled from a man between 25 and 39 years old with COVID-19, enrolled during active disease. This CDR3 reads CASSQDSGTGSAGANVLTF. In DNA form, the CDR3 reads TGTGCCAGCAGCCAAGATTCCGGGACAGGTTCAGCTGGGGCCAACGTCCTGACTTTC.